This TCR beta chain was identified in a study of prognosis after radiotherapy for stage I lung cancer. Looking at the study overall: Radiotherapy was SBRT in 3 to 5 fractions with a biologically effective dose of at least 100 Gy.

The authors amplified TCR beta CDR3 from genomic DNA using two-round multiplex PCR. First-round PCR employed TRBV- and TRBJ-specific primers for each gene. TCRdb re-called the multiplex PCR reads through MiXCR, storing one row per CDR3 protein. Here the sample spans 9,500 to 15,000 distinct CDR3 sequences, nearly 55% being singletons. The CDR3 spans 14 residues. CDR1 MNHEY and CDR2 SVGAGI come from the germline V gene. V lost 2 bases to trimming and J lost 4 bases, with 6 bases between them. All patients, having had no prior chemotherapy, radiotherapy or other malignancies, were node-negative on CT and PET/CT.

The TCR was taken from a donor aged 50 or older with non-small cell lung cancer. Sequenced here: PBMCs, sampled before or after stereotactic body radiation therapy (not recorded which). The V gene is TRBV6-5, the J gene TRBJ2-6; perhaps D is TRBD1 or TRBD2 (5 bases each). The CDR3 region is CASSYGTGANVLTF. The CDR3 region has the DNA TGTGCCAGCAGTTACGGGACCGGGGCCAACGTCCTGACTTTC.